This T cell receptor (beta chain) was observed in a study of molecular identifiers for immune sequencing clone quantification. From the PCR reads, TCRdb called clonotypes with MiXCR, one entry per CDR3 protein. The sample yields some 680,000 distinct CDR3 sequences, 25% seen once. Trimming removed 5 bases from V and 3 bases from J, with 10 bases in between. The CDR3 length is 13 residues. Germline V gene data show CDR1 as MDHEN and CDR2 as SYDVKM. Sequencing libraries of naive CD8 cells derived from around 20,000 to 1,000,000 sorted cells with 10%, 30% or 50% RNA. In this sample, this clonotype turned up many times.

The J gene is TRBJ1-1, the V gene TRBV28; D remains ambiguous. The sequenced sample was naive CD8+ T cells from blood, with Jurkat cell RNA spiked in. Documented subset: FACS-sorted CD8+CD4-CCR7+CD45RA+ naive T cells. This receptor was taken from a human donor in good health. Some libraries in this study had Jurkat cell RNA spiked in. CDR3 in DNA: TGTGCCAGCAGTCCGAATCCCTACACTGAAGCTTTCTTT. It translates to CASSPNPYTEAFF.